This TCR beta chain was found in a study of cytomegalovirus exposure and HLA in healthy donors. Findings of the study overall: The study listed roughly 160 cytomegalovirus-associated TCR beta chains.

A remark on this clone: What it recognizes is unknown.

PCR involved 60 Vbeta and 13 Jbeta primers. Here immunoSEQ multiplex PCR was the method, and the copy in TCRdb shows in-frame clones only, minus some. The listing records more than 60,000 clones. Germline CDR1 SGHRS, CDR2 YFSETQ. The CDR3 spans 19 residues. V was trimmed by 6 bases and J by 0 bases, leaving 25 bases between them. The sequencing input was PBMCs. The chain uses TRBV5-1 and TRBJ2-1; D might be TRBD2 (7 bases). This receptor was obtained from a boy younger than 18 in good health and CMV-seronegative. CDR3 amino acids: CASTSFGAGAKSSYNEQFF. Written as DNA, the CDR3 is TGCGCCAGCACCTCCTTCGGGGCGGGGGCGAAGAGCTCCTACAATGAGCAGTTCTTC.